These 8 T cell receptor beta chains were sequenced from one sample in a study of blood T cell repertoires in COVID-19. Sequencing was performed with immunoSEQ multiplex PCR; in TCRdb, only in-frame clones are kept and a portion is missing. The sample has a few hundred thousand clones; around 86% are singletons. The material sequenced was PBMCs or T cells enriched from blood (not recorded which). The receptor set was obtained from a woman aged 45-59 years who had recovered from COVID-19.

The chain recombines TRBV11-1 with TRBJ1-2; TRBD1 aligns across 7 bases. The CDR3 consists of 16 residues. Germline CDR1 and CDR2: SGHAT and FQDESV (reference sequence). Losses at the gene ends were 4 bases for V and 2 bases for J; bases not matched to a gene: 10. CDR3 residues: CASSSGQVLGNYGYTF. CDR3 DNA sequence: TGTGCCAGCAGCTCCGGACAGGTACTTGGAAACTATGGCTACACCTTC.

The rearrangement joins TRBV28 to TRBJ1-5; the D gene is possibly TRBD1 (5 bases). The CDR3 spans 14 residues. CDR1 and CDR2 from the germline V gene are MDHEN and SYDVKM. Trimming pared 0 bases from V and 5 bases from J, leaving 8 bases between. The chain's CDR3 is CASSLWAGYQPQHF. CDR3 in DNA: TGTGCCAGCAGTTTATGGGCAGGGTATCAGCCCCAGCATTTT.

There are a few counts of this clone. The chain has TRBV19 and TRBJ1-2; D is possibly TRBD1 (6 bases). The germline CDR1 and CDR2 sequences are LNHDA and SQIVND (reference sequence). The ends were cut back, 4 bases at V and 4 bases at J, with 16 bases in the middle. This CDR3 contains 15 residues. CDR3 DNA: TGTGCCAGTAGTAACCCCGACAGGCGCCCCTATGGCTACACCTTC. As protein: CASSNPDRRPYGYTF. The full variable domain, with the rest looked up from reference TRBV19 and TRBJ1-2, is DGGITQSPKYLFRKEGQNVTLSCEQNLNHDAMYWYRQDPGQGLRLIYYSQIVNDFQKGDIAEGYSVSREKKESFPLTVTSAQKNPTAFYLCASSNPDRRPYGYTFGSGTRLTVV.

The CDR3 region is CASSYNSGNEQYF. The CDR3 region has the DNA TGTGCCAGCAGTTATAATTCGGGAAACGAGCAGTACTTC. V and J are TRBV27 and TRBJ2-7; D is possibly TRBD2 (5 bases). The ends were cut back, 4 bases at V and 5 bases at J, with 12 bases in the middle. Germline loops: CDR1 MNHEY, CDR2 SMNVEV (reference sequence). The CDR3 runs 13 residues.

The chain joins TRBV6-2 or TRBV6-3 to TRBJ2-3; the D gene is possibly TRBD2 (5 bases). The CDR3 is made up of 17 amino acids. CDR1 is MNHEY, CDR2 SVGEGT, per germline. The V gene lost 0 bases and the J gene lost 2 bases, with 15 bases spanning the gap. As DNA, the CDR3 is TGTGCCAGCAGTTACTCGCGGCGGGCCCTCCTCACAGATACGCAGTATTTT. It translates to CASSYSRRALLTDTQYF.

This clone occurred once. This chain links TRBV6-6 with TRBJ2-7; TRBD1 aligns across 9 bases. The CDR3 has 14 amino acids. Germline V gene lookup returns CDR1 MNHNY and CDR2 SVGAGI (reference sequence). Germline trimming cut 3 bases from V and 5 bases from J; bases unmatched to any gene: 5. Here the CDR3 reads CASSYVRTGDEQYF. CDR3 coding DNA: TGTGCCAGCAGTTATGTGAGGACAGGGGACGAGCAGTACTTC.

The chain carries TRBV5-1 and TRBJ2-1; TRBD2 matches 10 bases. CDR3 length: 15 amino acids. After removal of 0 bases from V and 5 bases from J, the junction contained 2 bases not matched to a gene. The germline V gene has CDR1 SGHRS and CDR2 YFSETQ. The CDR3 DNA reads as TGCGCCAGCAGCTTGGACGGGACTAGCGACAATGAGCAGTTCTTC. Translated: CASSLDGTSDNEQFF.

The rearrangement links TRBV9 to TRBJ2-7, with 7 bases that match TRBD1. Trimming cost V 4 bases and J 1 base; bases outside gene matches: 5. The germline V gene has CDR1 SGDLS and CDR2 YYNGEE. CDR3 length: 14 residues. The CDR3 coding sequence is TGTGCCAGCAGCCCAAGGACAGGTTCCTACGAGCAGTACTTC. It codes for CASSPRTGSYEQYF.